These T cell receptor beta chains were read from a single sample in a study of T cell responses to AZD1222 COVID-19 vaccine. This table comes from immunoSEQ multiplex PCR, and its TCRdb copy is limited to in-frame clones, with some not included. The data contain about 140,000 clones, roughly nine tenths of them singletons. The specimen was peripheral blood, collected 28 days after the second dose of the MenACWY control vaccine. The receptors come from an adult who received the MenACWY meningococcal vaccine as a control. Each CDR3 is given with its conserved first and last residue. D genes are given only for firm matches. Size tells how often a clone was seen (once, few, many) or the class of an expanded clone, and some rows leave it out.

v_call	j_call	clone_size	d_call	cdr3_nt	cdr3_aa
TRBV5-1	TRBJ1-2	NA	NA	TGCGCCAGCAGCTCAGATAGGCTAGCCTATGGCTACACCTTC	CASSSDRLAYGYTF
TRBV5-1	TRBJ2-3	NA	TRBD1	TGCGCCAGCAGCTCGGGACAGGGGGCAGCCGCAGATACGCAGTATTTT	CASSSGQGAAADTQYF
TRBV2	TRBJ1-1	NA	NA	TGTGCCAGCAGTGTAGTACACCGTGGCACTGAAGCTTTCTTT	CASSVVHRGTEAFF
TRBV5-5	TRBJ1-2	many	NA	TGTGCCAGCAGCTTGGTCAGGTTTAACTATGGCTACACCTTC	CASSLVRFNYGYTF
TRBV7-6	TRBJ1-4	NA	NA	TGTGCCAGCAGCTTAGCGGCCAGGGGCCCAACTAATGAAAAACTGTTTTTT	CASSLAARGPTNEKLFF
TRBV27	TRBJ2-4	NA	NA	TGTGCCAGCAGTTTAACCAAAAACATTCAGTACTTC	CASSLTKNIQYF
TRBV24-1	TRBJ2-3	NA	NA	TGTGCCACCAGTGATTTTAGGGTCACCGCAGATACGCAGTATTTT	CATSDFRVTADTQYF
TRBV30	TRBJ1-6	NA	TRBD1	TGTGCCTGGAGTGTAAAGGGACAGGGGAACTCACCCCTCCACTTT	CAWSVKGQGNSPLHF
TRBV2	TRBJ2-7	NA	TRBD2	TGTGCCAGCAGAGCGGGAGGTACCTCCTACGAGCAGTACTTC	CASRAGGTSYEQYF
TRBV7-2	TRBJ2-5	NA	NA	TGTGCCAGCAGCACCAGAACACGTGGGGAGACCCAGTACTTC	CASSTRTRGETQYF
TRBV5-5	TRBJ2-2	once	NA	TGTGCCAGCAGCTTAGGCCGGACTGAGAACACCGGGGAGCTGTTTTTT	CASSLGRTENTGELFF
TRBV28	TRBJ1-6	NA	TRBD1	TGTGCCAGCACCGACAGGGAAGGTTCACCCCTCCACTTT	CASTDREGSPLHF
TRBV19	TRBJ1-3	NA	NA	TGTGCCAGTTCTCGGAACACCATATATTTT	CASSRNTIYF
TRBV7-9	TRBJ2-3	NA	NA	TGTGCCAGCAGGTCTACCGGCAGCACAGATACGCAGTATTTT	CASRSTGSTDTQYF
TRBV24-1	TRBJ2-2	NA	NA	TGTGCCACCAGTGATTCCCCGGGACAACGGGACACCGGGGAGCTGTTTTTT	CATSDSPGQRDTGELFF
TRBV10-3	TRBJ2-7	few	NA	TGTGCCATCAGTGAGGACGTCGGGCAGTACTTC	CAISEDVGQYF
TRBV2	TRBJ2-2	NA	NA	TGTGCCAGCACACATCTCAGAGGACCCACCGGGGAGCTGTTTTTT	CASTHLRGPTGELFF
TRBV3-1/TRBV3-2	TRBJ1-5	NA	NA	TGTGCCAGCAGTCGGGACTTCAATCAGCCCCAGCATTTT	CASSRDFNQPQHF
TRBV19	TRBJ1-5	NA	NA	TGTGCCAGTACCCAGTGGCTGAATCAGCCCCAGCATTTT	CASTQWLNQPQHF
TRBV7-9	TRBJ2-3	NA	NA	TGTGCCAGCAGCTTAGCAGCCACAGATACGCAGTATTTT	CASSLAATDTQYF
TRBV2	TRBJ1-4	NA	NA	TGTGCCAGCGGCCCGGGAGCCGGGAGTGAAAAACTGTTTTTT	CASGPGAGSEKLFF
TRBV19	TRBJ1-2	NA	NA	TGTGCCAGTAGTATCATCGACGGAAGATATGGCTACACCTTC	CASSIIDGRYGYTF
TRBV19	TRBJ1-1	NA	NA	TGTGCCAGTAGTATAGAGTGGAAGAACACTGAAGCTTTCTTT	CASSIEWKNTEAFF
TRBV29-1	TRBJ1-5	NA	NA	TGCAGCGTTGGGGCTAATCAGCCCCAGCATTTT	CSVGANQPQHF
TRBV19	TRBJ1-2	NA	NA	TGTGCCAGTAGTGCCCAGAATGGCTACACCTTC	CASSAQNGYTF
TRBV6-2/TRBV6-3	TRBJ2-2	NA	NA	TGTGCCAGCAGTCGTACGGGGGAGCTGTTTTTT	CASSRTGELFF
TRBV5-1	TRBJ2-7	NA	NA	TGCGCCAGCCAAGAGGATTTCCCCGGCCGGGGCGCCCCCAGTGAGCAGTACTTC	CASQEDFPGRGAPSEQYF
TRBV7-2	TRBJ1-1	NA	NA	TGTGCCAGCAGCCCCTCCACGGGGAACACTGAAGCTTTCTTT	CASSPSTGNTEAFF
TRBV6-6	TRBJ2-7	NA	NA	TGTGCCAGCAGTACACGTGACGAGCAGTACTTC	CASSTRDEQYF
TRBV4-3	TRBJ2-5	NA	NA	TGCGCCAGCAGCCAGTGGGCCACATTGGGCGCTCGAGAGACCCAGTACTTC	CASSQWATLGARETQYF
TRBV18	TRBJ1-1	NA	NA	TGTGCCAGCCACCCCCAGGGGCGGGGGACTGAAGCTTTCTTT	CASHPQGRGTEAFF
TRBV5-1	TRBJ1-2	NA	NA	TGCGCCAGCAGCTTCAGTGCAGGGGCGGAGGGCTACACCTTC	CASSFSAGAEGYTF
TRBV7-2	TRBJ1-6	NA	NA	TGTGCCAGCAGCCCCCGGCGCAATTCACCCCTCCACTTT	CASSPRRNSPLHF
TRBV28	TRBJ2-1	NA	TRBD2	TGTGCCAGCAGTTATAGCGGGACCTCCTACAATGAGCAGTTCTTC	CASSYSGTSYNEQFF
TRBV2	TRBJ1-1	NA	NA	TGTGCCAGCAGTGAAGCTGGCTACGACACTGAAGCTTTCTTT	CASSEAGYDTEAFF
TRBV24-1	TRBJ2-1	NA	TRBD2	TGTGCCACCAGTGAAACTAGCGGGAATGAGCAGTTCTTC	CATSETSGNEQFF
TRBV6-2/TRBV6-3	TRBJ1-5	NA	NA	TGTGCCAGCAGCCCAGGGAGTTTAGATCAGCCCCAGCATTTT	CASSPGSLDQPQHF
TRBV7-9	TRBJ1-5	few	TRBD1	TGTGCCAGCAGCACGACAGGGGGCAATCAGCCCCAGCATTTT	CASSTTGGNQPQHF
TRBV19	TRBJ1-1	once	TRBD1	TGTGCCAGTAACGAACAGGGGGCGCCGAACACTGAAGCTTTCTTT	CASNEQGAPNTEAFF
TRBV19	TRBJ1-5	NA	NA	TGTGCCACCTCGGTTGTTCGCGATCAGCCCCAGCATTTT	CATSVVRDQPQHF
TRBV14	TRBJ2-7	NA	NA	TGTGCCAGCAGCCCAAACAACGGGGACGAGCAGTACTTC	CASSPNNGDEQYF
TRBV15	TRBJ2-1	NA	NA	TGTGCCACCAGCAGAGTGGACTACGACAATGAGCAGTTCTTC	CATSRVDYDNEQFF
TRBV28	TRBJ2-7	NA	TRBD1	TGTGCCAGCAGTTTAGGAGGACAGGAGCCCTCCTACGAGCAGTACTTC	CASSLGGQEPSYEQYF
TRBV5-1	TRBJ2-7	once	TRBD1	TGCGCCAGCAGCTTGGATCCTTCAGGGGGCGAGCAGTACTTC	CASSLDPSGGEQYF
TRBV19	TRBJ2-7	few	NA	TGTGCCAGTAGTACCGGTCCGGGACAAGGATACGAGCAGTACTTC	CASSTGPGQGYEQYF